A few counts support the clone carrying this T cell receptor beta chain. Antigen: not known. This sample is part of a study of blood T cells in healthy people across ages. V shed 3 bases and J shed 2 bases, with 8 bases lying between them. This CDR3 has 13 residues. Germline lookup yields CDR1 DFQATT and CDR2 SNEGSKA (reference sequence). Primers used in a second PCR of roughly 6 to 11 cycles were a sample-barcoded 5' primer and a J-beta primer mix. TCRdb re-called the 5' RACE reads through MiXCR, storing one row per CDR3 protein. This sample has 760,000 or so distinct CDR3 sequences, with about 25% found just once. Study outcomes and limitations: Comparison with aged donors showed that long-lived donors had more naive CD4+ cells and higher diversity.

These data also featured in a second study, about T cells of mothers and their children. Per that study: Three healthy Caucasian mothers and their six children were the donors. Each child contributed some 3 million TCR beta CDR3 reads, while each mother contributed over 8 million. Slightly higher but non-significant overlap marked related mother-child pairs versus unrelated pairs.

The sequence derives from a boy aged 5-17 years in good health. V is TRBV20-1 and J is TRBJ1-3, with D unresolved. Sequencing was carried out using blood. The DNA for the CDR3 is TGCAGTGCTAGGCGTGGGGCTGGAAACACCATATATTTT. This sequence encodes CSARRGAGNTIYF.